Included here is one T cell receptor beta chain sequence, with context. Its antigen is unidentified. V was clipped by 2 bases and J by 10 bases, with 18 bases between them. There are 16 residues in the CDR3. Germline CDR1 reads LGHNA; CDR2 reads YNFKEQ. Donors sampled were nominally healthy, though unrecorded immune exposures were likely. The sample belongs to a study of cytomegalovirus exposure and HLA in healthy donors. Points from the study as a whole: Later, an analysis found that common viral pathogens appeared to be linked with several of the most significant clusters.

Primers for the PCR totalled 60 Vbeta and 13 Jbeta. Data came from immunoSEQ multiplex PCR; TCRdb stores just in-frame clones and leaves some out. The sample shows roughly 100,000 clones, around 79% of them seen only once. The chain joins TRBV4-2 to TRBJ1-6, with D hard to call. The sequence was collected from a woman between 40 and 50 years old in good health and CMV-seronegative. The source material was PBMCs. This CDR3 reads CASSQSAGETGSPLHF. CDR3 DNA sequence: TGTGCCAGCAGCCAAAGTGCAGGCGAAACGGGGTCACCCCTCCACTTT.